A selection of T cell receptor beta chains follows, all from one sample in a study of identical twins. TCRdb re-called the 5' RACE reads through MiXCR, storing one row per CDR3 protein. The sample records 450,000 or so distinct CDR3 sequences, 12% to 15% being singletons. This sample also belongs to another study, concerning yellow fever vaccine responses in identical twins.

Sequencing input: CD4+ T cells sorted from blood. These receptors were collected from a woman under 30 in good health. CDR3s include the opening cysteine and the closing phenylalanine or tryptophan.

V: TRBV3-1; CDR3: CASSHYRLNTEAFF
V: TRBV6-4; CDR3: CASSDGTSPGSGANVLTF
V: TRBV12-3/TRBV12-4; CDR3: CASSLRSSGTGENNEQFF
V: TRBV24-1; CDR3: CATSSSSRTDTQYF
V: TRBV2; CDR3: CASSDSFFTDTQYF
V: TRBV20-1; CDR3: CSASDGEYGYTF
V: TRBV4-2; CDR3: CASSSRTGGIEQYF
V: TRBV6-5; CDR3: CASSYSTFLLTDTQYF
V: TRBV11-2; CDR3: CASSFLTVTDTQYF
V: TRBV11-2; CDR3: CASTGGLWDEQYF
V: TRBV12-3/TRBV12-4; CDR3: CASTRTGGNQPQHF
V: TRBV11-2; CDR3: CASSLDLAGGLGEQFF
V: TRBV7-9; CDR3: CASSFDRDRTYNEQFF
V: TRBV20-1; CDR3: CSATDRVKPLHF
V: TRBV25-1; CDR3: CASSEFGGGLASKNIQYF
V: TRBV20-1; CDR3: CSARGPSADTQYF
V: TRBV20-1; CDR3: CMAREPLGGDSGELFF
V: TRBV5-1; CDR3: CASSLARTGVTEAFF
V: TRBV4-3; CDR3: CASSHNIGGTSYNEQFF
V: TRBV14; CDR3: CASRQNRGLFTGELFF
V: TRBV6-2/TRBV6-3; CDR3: CASSYARGDEQFF
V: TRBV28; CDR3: CASSLSPKNYGYTF
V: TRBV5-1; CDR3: CASSLDLGQSPGELFF
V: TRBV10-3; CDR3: CAISPSPGELFF
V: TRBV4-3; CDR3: CASSQTGVVTGELFF
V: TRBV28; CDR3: CASSQGQGAGRNEQFF
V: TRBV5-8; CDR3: CASMQETQYF
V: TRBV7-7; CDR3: CASSLVLGGPLHF
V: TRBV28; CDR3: CASSTLEQGQETQYF
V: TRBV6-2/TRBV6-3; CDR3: CASSYRGLAGLEQFF
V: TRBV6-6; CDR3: CASSSAINYGYTF
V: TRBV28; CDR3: CASNPPEGVPGANVLTF
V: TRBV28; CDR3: CASTPVRRPGAGGTYNEQFF
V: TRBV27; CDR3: CASSWTGGIAYNEQFF
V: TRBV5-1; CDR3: CASSFGLIQETQYF
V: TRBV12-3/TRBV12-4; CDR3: CASSLLRGGRAPTEQYF
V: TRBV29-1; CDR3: CSVQPGDTQYF
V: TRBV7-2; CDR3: CASSLAGGPGNEQFF
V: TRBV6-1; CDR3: CASSEMGLNTGELFF
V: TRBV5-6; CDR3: CASSLLTTSIYEQYF
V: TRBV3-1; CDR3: CASSQDAGTEAFF
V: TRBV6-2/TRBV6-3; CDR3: CTSSFIVSENTGELFF